Shown below are 4 T cell receptor beta chains from a single sample sequenced in a study of breast tumors, draining lymph nodes, adjacent tissues. Samples came from axillary lymph nodes draining the breast cancer. TCRdb redid the calling of the multiplex PCR reads with MiXCR, one entry per CDR3 protein. The sample has 130,000 or so distinct CDR3 sequences; about 22% are singletons. The sequencing sample was made of axillary lymph node tissue. These receptors were taken from a female donor with breast cancer. Some clones in this sample may be carry-over from other donors' samples.

This clonotype was seen many times. V and J are TRBV7-2 and TRBJ2-7, with D unclear. Germline CDR1 SGHTA, CDR2 FQGNSA. The V gene lost 0 bases and the J gene lost 2 bases, with 5 bases spanning the gap. The length of the CDR3 is 13 residues. The CDR3 nucleotides are TGTGCCAGCAGCTTAGCGCGGACCTACGAGCAGTACTTC. This encodes CASSLARTYEQYF.

This clonotype was counted many times. V usage is TRBV6-1 and J usage is TRBJ2-2; 7 bases align to TRBD1. V lost 6 bases, J lost 7 bases, and 11 bases stayed unmatched. The germline V gene encodes CDR1 MNHNS and CDR2 SASEGT. This CDR3 contains 15 residues. In DNA form, the CDR3 reads TGTGCCAGCAGGAATAGGGACAGATCGGGCGGGGAGCTGTTTTTT. The encoded protein is CASRNRDRSGGELFF.

This clonotype was picked up many times. V and J are TRBV5-1 and TRBJ1-4, with D possibly being TRBD1 (5 bases). Germline CDR1 is SGHRS and CDR2 is YFSETQ. The CDR3 spans 14 residues. V lost 0 bases and J 2 bases, leaving 5 bases between the germline ends. The CDR3 protein is CASSLAGTNEKLFF. The CDR3 region has the DNA TGCGCCAGCAGCTTGGCAGGGACTAATGAAAAACTGTTTTTT.

J is TRBJ2-1 and V is TRBV28, with TRBD2 matching over 10 bases. V was pared by 5 bases and J by 14 bases, with 6 bases of the junction left unmatched. This CDR3 spans 12 amino acids. CDR1 is MDHEN and CDR2 is SYDVKM in the germline V gene. The CDR3 protein is CASSPSGRVEFF. The CDR3, as DNA: TGTGCCAGCAGTCCGAGCGGGAGGGTGGAGTTCTTC.